These 2 T cell receptor beta chains were sequenced from one sample in a study of blood T cell repertoires in COVID-19. This table comes from immunoSEQ multiplex PCR, and its TCRdb copy is limited to in-frame clones, with some not included. In the table there are 150,000 or so clones, around 89% of which are singletons. The sample comprised peripheral blood. The receptors originated from a man in his sixties with COVID-19, enrolled during active disease.

This clone was counted only a few times. The rearrangement links TRBV23-1 to TRBJ1-3, with 8 bases aligning to TRBD1. TRBV23-1 is designated an ORF whose function remains uncertain. The CDR3 runs 18 residues. Trimming took 6 bases from V and 1 from J; bases not matched to a gene: 14. CDR3 nucleotide sequence: TGCGCCAGCAGCGTTACAGGGGGAGGACAAGCGTCTGGAAACACCATATATTTT. Its protein is CASSVTGGGQASGNTIYF.

The J gene is TRBJ2-5, the V gene TRBV6-1, with 8 bases that match TRBD2. J gave up 1 base and V 3 bases, and 10 bases lay outside the gene matches. The CDR3 is made up of 17 amino acids. Germline CDR1 reads MNHNS; CDR2 reads SASEGT. The CDR3 region is CASSERGASGFQETQYF. The CDR3 nucleotides are TGTGCCAGCAGTGAGCGGGGGGCTAGCGGGTTCCAAGAGACCCAGTACTTC.